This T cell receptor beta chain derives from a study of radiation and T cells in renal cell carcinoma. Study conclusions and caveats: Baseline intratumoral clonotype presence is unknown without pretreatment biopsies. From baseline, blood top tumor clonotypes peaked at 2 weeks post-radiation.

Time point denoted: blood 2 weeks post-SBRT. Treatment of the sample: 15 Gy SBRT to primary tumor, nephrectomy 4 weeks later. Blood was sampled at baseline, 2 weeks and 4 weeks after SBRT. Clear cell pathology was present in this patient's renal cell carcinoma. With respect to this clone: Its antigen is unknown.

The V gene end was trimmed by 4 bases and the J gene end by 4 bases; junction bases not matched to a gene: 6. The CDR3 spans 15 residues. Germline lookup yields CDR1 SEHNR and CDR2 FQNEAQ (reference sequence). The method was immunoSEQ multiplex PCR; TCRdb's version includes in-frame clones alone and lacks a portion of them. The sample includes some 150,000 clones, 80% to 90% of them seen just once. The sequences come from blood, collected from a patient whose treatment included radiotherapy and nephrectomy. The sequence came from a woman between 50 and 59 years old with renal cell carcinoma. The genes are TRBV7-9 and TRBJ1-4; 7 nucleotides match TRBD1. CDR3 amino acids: CASSYRGQSNEKLFF. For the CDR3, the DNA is TGTGCCAGCAGCTATAGGGGACAGAGTAATGAAAAACTGTTTTTT.